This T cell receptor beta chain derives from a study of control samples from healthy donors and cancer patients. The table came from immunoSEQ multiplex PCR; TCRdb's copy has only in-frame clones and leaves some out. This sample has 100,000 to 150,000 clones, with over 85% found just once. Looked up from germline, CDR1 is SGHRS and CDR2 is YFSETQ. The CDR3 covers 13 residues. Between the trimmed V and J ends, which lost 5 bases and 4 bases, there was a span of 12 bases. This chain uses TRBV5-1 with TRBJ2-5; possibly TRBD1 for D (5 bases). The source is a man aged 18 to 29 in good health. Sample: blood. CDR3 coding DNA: TGCGCCAGCAGTACGGCAGGGCTAGAGACCCAGTACTTC. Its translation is CASSTAGLETQYF.